This section outlines one T cell receptor beta chain sequence together with its context. Which cohort a participant joined came from the clinical history participants gave. Germline V lookup: CDR1 MNHEY, CDR2 SVGAGI. Between the trimmed V and J ends, which lost 7 bases and 1 base, there was a span of 10 bases. This CDR3 comprises 13 residues. The repertoire was sequenced with immunoSEQ multiplex PCR; TCRdb's copy has only in-frame clones and lacks some. The table includes roughly 200,000 clones, approximately 90% detected once. The data belong to a study of blood T cell repertoires in COVID-19. V usage is TRBV6-5 and J usage is TRBJ1-1; a possible D gene is TRBD1 (6 bases). The TCR originated in a man aged 25 to 45 who had recovered from COVID-19. The sequencing input was PBMCs or T cells enriched from blood (not recorded which). CDR3 nucleotide sequence: TGTGCCAGCACCAGGACAGCGAACACTGAAGCTTTCTTT. Encoded protein: CASTRTANTEAFF.